These 24 T cell receptor beta chains share one sample of origin, sequenced in a study of cytomegalovirus exposure and HLA in healthy donors. Use of 60 Vbeta and 13 Jbeta primers characterized the PCR. The table came from immunoSEQ multiplex PCR; TCRdb's copy has only in-frame clones and leaves some out. The sample holds 150,000 to 200,000 clones, 70% to 85% seen once. Sequencing was performed on PBMCs. The receptors stem from a woman aged 25 to 39 in good health and CMV-seropositive.

The chain links TRBV25-1 to TRBJ1-1; D gene ambiguous. CDR1 is MGHDK, CDR2 SYGVNS, per germline. The CDR3 consists of 13 residues. Trimming shortened V by 4 bases and J by 4 bases, and 10 bases separated the two germline ends. CDR3 in DNA: TGTGCCAGCAGTGCCGGGTTGGCCACTGAAGCTTTCTTT. Encoded protein: CASSAGLATEAFF.

J is TRBJ2-7 and V is TRBV4-1; 12 nucleotides align to TRBD2. V dropped 4 bases and J dropped 2; count of bases not matched to a gene: 3. The CDR3 length is 15 residues. Germline values: CDR1 MGHRA, CDR2 YSYEKL. The CDR3 DNA reads TGCGCCAGCAGCCCCCGACTAGCGGGGGCCTACGAGCAGTACTTC. Its protein is CASSPRLAGAYEQYF.

The chain is built from TRBV23-1 and TRBJ2-7, with D possibly matching TRBD1 (5 bases). TRBV23-1 is identified as an open reading frame with a role that is uncertain. The V end lost 0 bases, the J end lost 3 bases, and 12 bases lay between the germline ends. The CDR3 has 15 residues. The CDR3 nucleotides read TGCGCCAGCAGTCAATCGTCAGGGATTCTCTACGAGCAGTACTTC. This encodes CASSQSSGILYEQYF.

The rearrangement joins TRBV29-1 to TRBJ2-6, with D unclear. The CDR3 is made up of 13 amino acids. The germline V gene encodes CDR1 SQVTM and CDR2 ANQGSEA. The V gene lost 7 bases and the J gene lost 2 bases, with 9 bases spanning the gap. In DNA form, the CDR3 reads TGCAGCGCCCCCTCAGCTGGGGCCAACGTCCTGACTTTC. This sequence encodes CSAPSAGANVLTF.

This chain uses TRBV6-5 with TRBJ2-1; 11 bases fit TRBD2. Germline V lookup: CDR1 MNHEY, CDR2 SVGAGI. V lost 2 bases, J lost 11 bases, and 11 bases stayed unmatched. The CDR3 length is 16 residues. CDR3 in amino acids: CASSYETSGTIGKQFF. In nucleotides, the CDR3 is TGTGCCAGCAGTTACGAGACTAGCGGGACCATAGGGAAGCAGTTCTTC.

The chain combines TRBV6-6 with TRBJ1-1; D gene uncertain. Germline loops: CDR1 MNHNY, CDR2 SVGAGI (reference sequence). Trimming took off 7 bases at V and 3 bases at J, with 15 bases between the two ends. The CDR3 spans 14 residues. The CDR3 loop reads CASNRPKEDTEAFF. As DNA, the CDR3 is TGTGCCAGCAATCGACCCAAGGAGGACACTGAAGCTTTCTTT.

CDR3 amino acids: CASLTSGGALEQFF. The CDR3 DNA sequence: TGTGCCAGTTTAACTAGCGGGGGGGCCCTCGAGCAGTTCTTC. The chain uses TRBV6-1 and TRBJ2-1; 13 bases fit TRBD2. This CDR3 region has 14 residues. The ends lost 9 bases at V and 10 bases at J; junction bases unmatched: 9. Per the germline V gene, CDR1 is MNHNS and CDR2 is SASEGT.

This chain uses TRBV7-2 with TRBJ2-3; D may be TRBD2 (5 bases). The CDR3 extends over 16 amino acids. CDR1 is SGHTA and CDR2 is FQGNSA in the germline V gene. The germline V and J ends were trimmed by 3 bases and 0 bases, with 13 bases remaining between them. CDR3 loop: CASSLRTVLSTDTQYF. Written as DNA, the CDR3 is TGTGCCAGCAGCTTGCGGACTGTTCTTAGCACAGATACGCAGTATTTT.

This clone was seen a single time. This sequence joins TRBV11-2 and TRBJ1-1; D ambiguous. With 3 bases removed from V and 5 bases from J, the gap between germline ends came to 7 bases. Germline V gene data show CDR1 as SGHAT and CDR2 as FQNNGV. The CDR3 length is 12 residues. CDR3 loop: CASSFWRTEAFF. The CDR3 DNA is TGTGCCAGCAGCTTTTGGAGAACTGAAGCTTTCTTT.

The chain combines TRBV6-5 with TRBJ1-1, with D unclear. The V gene lost 8 bases and the J gene lost 1 base, with 11 bases spanning the gap. This CDR3 has 13 residues. The V gene's germline CDR1 is MNHEY and CDR2 SVGAGI. The CDR3 DNA is TGTGCCAGCTCCCTTGGGAGGAACACTGAAGCTTTCTTT. Translated, it gives CASSLGRNTEAFF.

The CDR3 loop is CASSLRWTGNSYNEQFF. The CDR3 DNA is TGCGCCAGCAGCCTGAGATGGACTGGAAACTCCTACAATGAGCAGTTCTTC. V gene TRBV4-3 combines with J gene TRBJ2-1; D is possibly TRBD2 (5 bases). The V end lost 4 bases, the J end lost 0 bases, and 16 bases lay between the germline ends. Germline V gene data show CDR1 as LGHNA and CDR2 as YSLEER. There are 17 residues in the CDR3.

This clone was seen a single time. The gene calls are TRBV19 and TRBJ2-1; 9 bases fit TRBD1. The germline CDR1 and CDR2 sequences are LNHDA and SQIVND (reference sequence). V shed 3 bases and J 10 bases; nucleotides not matched to a gene: 22. This CDR3 contains 19 residues. The CDR3 is CASSIGTGPSYAPGREQFF. CDR3 nucleotide sequence: TGTGCCAGTAGTATTGGGACAGGGCCAAGCTATGCCCCAGGGAGAGAGCAGTTCTTC.

CDR3 coding DNA: TGTGCCAGCAGCTCCCTAGCGGGTGGGACCGGGGAGCTGTTTTTT. Its translation is CASSSLAGGTGELFF. J is TRBJ2-2 and V is TRBV7-7; 8 bases fit TRBD2. The CDR3 extends over 15 amino acids. Losses at the gene ends were 4 bases for V and 5 bases for J; bases not matched to a gene: 6. Germline loops: CDR1 SSHAT, CDR2 FNYEAQ (reference sequence). Filled out from reference TRBV7-7 and TRBJ2-2, the complete variable domain reads GAGVSQSPRYKVTKRGQDVTLRCDPISSHATLYWYQQALGQGPEFLTYFNYEAQPDKSGLPSDRFSAERPEGSISTLTIQRTEQRDSAMYRCASSSLAGGTGELFFGEGSRLTVL.

This clone was seen a few times. The V call is TRBV25-1, the J call TRBJ2-7, with 10 bases fitting TRBD1. Germline CDR1 reads MGHDK; CDR2 reads SYGVNS. V shed 10 bases, J shed 1 base, and the junction held 4 bases outside the gene matches. The CDR3 is 13 residues long. The CDR3 DNA is TGTGCCACTACGGGACAGGGGTCCTACGAGCAGTACTTC. Residues: CATTGQGSYEQYF.

The gene calls are TRBV5-6 and TRBJ1-5; possible D gene TRBD1, 6 bases. In germline, CDR1 is SGHDT, CDR2 YYEEEE. This CDR3 is built from 16 residues. V was trimmed by 0 bases and J by 0 bases, leaving 10 bases between them. The CDR3 coding sequence is TGTGCCAGCAGCTTGGCGAGGGGGAATAGCAATCAGCCCCAGCATTTT. It encodes CASSLARGNSNQPQHF.

This clone has a single count. V gene TRBV5-1 combines with J gene TRBJ2-3; D perhaps matches TRBD1 (6 bases). Trimming shortened V by 1 base and J by 1 base, and 10 bases separated the two germline ends. The CDR3 sequence is 15 residues long. CDR1 is SGHRS and CDR2 is YFSETQ in the germline V gene. CDR3 bases: TGCGCCAGCAGCTTGCAGGGGACGGGCACAGATACGCAGTATTTT. Amino acid sequence: CASSLQGTGTDTQYF. The variable domain in full, completed from reference TRBV5-1 and TRBJ2-3, reads KAGVTQTPRYLIKTRGQQVTLSCSPISGHRSVSWYQQTPGQGLQFLFEYFSETQRNKGNFPGRFSGRQFSNSRSEMNVSTLELGDSALYLCASSLQGTGTDTQYFGPGTRLTVL.

The chain links TRBV13 to TRBJ2-5; 10 nucleotides line up with TRBD2. The CDR3 runs to 18 residues. Losses at the gene ends were 2 bases for V and 2 bases for J; bases not matched to a gene: 11. Germline CDR1 and CDR2: PRHDT and FYEKMQ (reference sequence). The CDR3 loop is CASSLIAGGGTVQETQYF. CDR3 sequence (DNA): TGTGCCAGCAGCTTAATAGCGGGAGGTGGGACCGTACAAGAGACCCAGTACTTC.

This clone was detected only a few times. V gene TRBV13 combines with J gene TRBJ2-7; D possibly corresponds to TRBD1 (6 bases). V dropped 4 bases and J dropped 4 bases, with 14 bases sitting between them. This CDR3 is built from 14 residues. CDR1 PRHDT and CDR2 FYEKMQ come from the germline V gene (reference sequence). The chain's CDR3 is CASSSGLGAYEQYF. CDR3 DNA: TGTGCCAGCAGCTCAGGGCTGGGGGCGTACGAGCAGTACTTC. The entire variable domain, with the rest obtained from reference TRBV13 and TRBJ2-7, is as follows: AAGVIQSPRHLIKEKRETATLKCYPIPRHDTVYWYQQGPGQDPQFLISFYEKMQSDKGSIPDRFSAQQFSDYHSELNMSSLELGDSALYFCASSSGLGAYEQYFGPGTRLTVT.

The chain couples TRBV11-3 to TRBJ2-1, with 8 nucleotides matching TRBD2. The CDR3 totals 16 residues. V shed 5 bases, J shed 3 bases, and the junction held 9 bases outside the gene matches. CDR1 and CDR2 from the germline V gene are SGHNT and YENEEA. The CDR3 region has the DNA TGTGCCAGCAGCCCTCTTAGGGCGGGAGGCTACAATGAGCAGTTCTTC. Its translation is CASSPLRAGGYNEQFF.

The CDR3 loop reads CASSLGRGGNQPQHF. The CDR3 DNA reads as TGTGCCAGCAGCTTAGGCCGGGGAGGAAATCAGCCCCAGCATTTT. This chain uses TRBV13 with TRBJ1-5, with D hard to call. This CDR3 region has 15 residues. V dropped 0 bases and J dropped 4 bases, with 10 bases sitting between them. Germline loops: CDR1 PRHDT, CDR2 FYEKMQ (reference sequence).

The V and J genes are TRBV5-4 and TRBJ2-3; D is possibly TRBD2 (5 bases). Per the germline V gene, CDR1 is SGHNT and CDR2 is YYREEE (reference sequence). The CDR3 has 16 residues. V dropped 0 bases and J dropped 2 bases, with 13 bases sitting between them. DNA of the CDR3: TGTGCCAGCAGCTTGGCCGGGGTAACTAACACAGATACGCAGTATTTT. Its protein is CASSLAGVTNTDTQYF. The full variable domain, its missing parts supplied by reference TRBV5-4 and TRBJ2-3, is ETGVTQSPTHLIKTRGQQVTLRCSSQSGHNTVSWYQQALGQGPQFIFQYYREEENGRGNFPPRFSGLQFPNYSSELNVNALELDDSALYLCASSLAGVTNTDTQYFGPGTRLTVL.

For this clone: This specimen includes other DNA sequences encoding the same CDR3. The gene calls are TRBV27 and TRBJ2-7; weak D call: TRBD2 (6 bases). Germline values: CDR1 MNHEY, CDR2 SMNVEV (reference sequence). The CDR3 runs 14 residues. Trimming pared 6 bases from V and 0 bases from J, leaving 12 bases between. This CDR3 reads CASRPPSDSYEQYF. The CDR3 bases are TGTGCCAGCAGGCCCCCTAGCGACTCCTACGAGCAGTACTTC.

This chain uses TRBV4-2 with TRBJ2-7; TRBD2 might be the D (5 bases). Per germline, CDR1 LGHNA and CDR2 YNFKEQ. V lost 2 bases, J lost 3 bases, and 11 bases lay in between. The CDR3 extends over 14 amino acids. CDR3 coding DNA: TGTGCCAGCAGCCAAACCTTGAGGGACTACGAGCAGTACTTC. Its translation is CASSQTLRDYEQYF.

The rearrangement joins TRBV4-1 to TRBJ1-5; D is unclear. Trimming shortened V by 2 bases and J by 9 bases, and 17 bases separated the two germline ends. The CDR3 consists of 15 residues. Per the germline V gene, CDR1 is MGHRA and CDR2 is YSYEKL. CDR3: CASSQHSRILRPQHF. The CDR3, as DNA: TGCGCCAGCAGCCAACACTCCAGGATTCTTAGGCCCCAGCATTTT.